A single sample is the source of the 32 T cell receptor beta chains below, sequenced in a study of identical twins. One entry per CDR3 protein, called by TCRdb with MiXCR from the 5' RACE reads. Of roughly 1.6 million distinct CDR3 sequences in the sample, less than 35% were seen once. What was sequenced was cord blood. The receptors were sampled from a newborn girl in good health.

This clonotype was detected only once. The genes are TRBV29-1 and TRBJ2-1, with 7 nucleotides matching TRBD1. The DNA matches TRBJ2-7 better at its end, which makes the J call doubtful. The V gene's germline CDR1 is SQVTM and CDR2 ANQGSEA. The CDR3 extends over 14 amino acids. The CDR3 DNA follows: TGCAGCGTTACAGGGGTGAGCTCCTACAATGAGCAGTACTTC. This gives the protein CSVTGVSSYNEQYF.

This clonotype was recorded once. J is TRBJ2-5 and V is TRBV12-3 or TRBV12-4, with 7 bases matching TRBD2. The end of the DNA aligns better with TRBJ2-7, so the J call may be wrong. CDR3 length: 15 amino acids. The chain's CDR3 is CASSLASGYSYEQYF. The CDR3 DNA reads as TGTGCCAGCAGTTTGGCTAGCGGATACTCCTACGAGCAGTACTTC.

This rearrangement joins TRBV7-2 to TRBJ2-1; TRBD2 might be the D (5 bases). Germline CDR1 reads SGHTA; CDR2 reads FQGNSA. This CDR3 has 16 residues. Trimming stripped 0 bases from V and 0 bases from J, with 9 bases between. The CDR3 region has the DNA TGTGCCAGCAGCTTAGCGGCGGGCACCTCCTACAATGAGCAGTTCTTC. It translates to CASSLAAGTSYNEQFF.

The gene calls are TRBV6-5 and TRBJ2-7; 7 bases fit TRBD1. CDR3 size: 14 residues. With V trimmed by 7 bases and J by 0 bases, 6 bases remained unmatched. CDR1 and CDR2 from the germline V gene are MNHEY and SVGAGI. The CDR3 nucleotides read TGTGCCAGCAAGAGAGGGGACAGCTCCTACGAGCAGTACTTC. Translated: CASKRGDSSYEQYF.

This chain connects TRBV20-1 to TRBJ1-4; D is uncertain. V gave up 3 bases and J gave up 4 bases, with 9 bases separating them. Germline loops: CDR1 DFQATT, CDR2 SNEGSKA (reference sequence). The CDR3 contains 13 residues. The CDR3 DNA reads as TGCAGTGCTAGTATGATCCTTAATGAAAAACTGTTTTTT. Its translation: CSASMILNEKLFF.

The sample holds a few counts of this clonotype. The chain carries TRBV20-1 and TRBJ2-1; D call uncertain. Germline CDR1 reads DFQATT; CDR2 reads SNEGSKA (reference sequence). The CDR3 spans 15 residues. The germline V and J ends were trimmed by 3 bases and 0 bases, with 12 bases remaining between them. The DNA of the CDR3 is TGCAGTGCTAGTTCGACTCTCAACTCCTACAATGAGCAGTTCTTC. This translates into CSASSTLNSYNEQFF.

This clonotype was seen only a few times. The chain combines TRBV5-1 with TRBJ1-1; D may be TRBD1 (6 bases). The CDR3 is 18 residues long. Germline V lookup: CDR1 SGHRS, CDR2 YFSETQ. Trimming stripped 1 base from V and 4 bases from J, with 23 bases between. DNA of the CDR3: TGCGCCAGCAGCTTGACCTCAATTGTGGGGGCGCGGAGCACTGAAGCTTTCTTT. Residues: CASSLTSIVGARSTEAFF. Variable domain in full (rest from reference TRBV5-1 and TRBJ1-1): KAGVTQTPRYLIKTRGQQVTLSCSPISGHRSVSWYQQTPGQGLQFLFEYFSETQRNKGNFPGRFSGRQFSNSRSEMNVSTLELGDSALYLCASSLTSIVGARSTEAFFGQGTRLTVV.

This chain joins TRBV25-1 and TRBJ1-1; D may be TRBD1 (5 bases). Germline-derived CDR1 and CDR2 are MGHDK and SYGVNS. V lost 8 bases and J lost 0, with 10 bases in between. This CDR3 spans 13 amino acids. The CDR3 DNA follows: TGTGCCAGCCGGGGACCGGTGAACACTGAAGCTTTCTTT. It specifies CASRGPVNTEAFF.

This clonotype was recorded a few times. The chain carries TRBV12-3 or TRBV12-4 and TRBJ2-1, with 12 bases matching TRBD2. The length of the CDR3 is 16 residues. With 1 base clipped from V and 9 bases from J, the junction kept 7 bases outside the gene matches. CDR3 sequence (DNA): TGTGCCAGCAGTTTAGTCCCTAGCGGGGGGGCGGGTGAGCAGTTCTTC. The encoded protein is CASSLVPSGGAGEQFF.

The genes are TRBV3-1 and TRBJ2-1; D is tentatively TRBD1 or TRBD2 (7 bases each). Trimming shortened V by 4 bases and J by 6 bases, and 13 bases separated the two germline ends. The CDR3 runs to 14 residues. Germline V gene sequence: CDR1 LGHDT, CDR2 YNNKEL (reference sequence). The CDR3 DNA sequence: TGTGCCAGCAGCCTCAGGGGGGGTAGCAATGAGCAGTTCTTC. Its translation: CASSLRGGSNEQFF.

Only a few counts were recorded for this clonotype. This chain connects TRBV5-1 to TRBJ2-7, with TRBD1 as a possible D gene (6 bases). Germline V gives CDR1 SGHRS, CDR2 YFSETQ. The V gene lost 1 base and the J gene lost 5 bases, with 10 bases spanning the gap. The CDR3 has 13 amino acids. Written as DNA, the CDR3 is TGCGCCAGCAGCTTGTCCTACAGGGACGAGCAGTACTTC. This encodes CASSLSYRDEQYF.

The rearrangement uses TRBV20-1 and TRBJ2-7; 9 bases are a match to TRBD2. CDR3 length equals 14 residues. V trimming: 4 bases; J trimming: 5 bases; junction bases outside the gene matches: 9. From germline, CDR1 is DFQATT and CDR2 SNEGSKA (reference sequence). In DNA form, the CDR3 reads TGCAGTGCTATTAGTAGCGGGGGTTTCCACGAGCAGTACTTC. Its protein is CSAISSGGFHEQYF.

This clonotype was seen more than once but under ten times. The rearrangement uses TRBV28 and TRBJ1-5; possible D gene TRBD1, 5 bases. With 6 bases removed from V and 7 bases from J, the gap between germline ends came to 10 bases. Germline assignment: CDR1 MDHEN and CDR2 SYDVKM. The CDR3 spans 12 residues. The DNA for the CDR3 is TGTGCCAGCAGGCGGCCAGGGCAGCCCCAGCATTTT. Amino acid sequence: CASRRPGQPQHF.

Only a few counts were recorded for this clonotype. Here the CDR3 reads CSAMPRASYEQYF. Written as DNA, the CDR3 is TGCAGTGCTATGCCCAGGGCATCCTACGAGCAGTACTTC. V usage is TRBV20-1 and J usage is TRBJ2-7; a possible D gene is TRBD1 (5 bases). V was clipped by 4 bases and J by 1 base, with 11 bases between them. This CDR3 has 13 amino acids. Germline-derived CDR1 and CDR2 are DFQATT and SNEGSKA (reference sequence).

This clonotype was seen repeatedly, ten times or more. The CDR3 region has the DNA TGTGCCAGCAGCCCCGGACTAGCGGGAGGGAGAATCAAAAACATTCAGTACTTC. It specifies CASSPGLAGGRIKNIQYF. The chain joins TRBV3-1 to TRBJ2-4; 15 bases line up with TRBD2. The germline CDR1 and CDR2 sequences are LGHDT and YNNKEL (reference sequence). Trimming at V came to 4 bases and at J to 3 bases, leaving 7 bases not matched to a gene. This CDR3 is 18 amino acids long.

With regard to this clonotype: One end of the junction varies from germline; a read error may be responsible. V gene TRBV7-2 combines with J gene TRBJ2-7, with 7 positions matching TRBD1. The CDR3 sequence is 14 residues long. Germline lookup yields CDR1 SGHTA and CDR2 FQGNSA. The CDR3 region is CASSFQGVLYERYF. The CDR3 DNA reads TGTGCCAGCAGCTTCCAGGGGGTCCTGTACGAGCGGTACTTC.

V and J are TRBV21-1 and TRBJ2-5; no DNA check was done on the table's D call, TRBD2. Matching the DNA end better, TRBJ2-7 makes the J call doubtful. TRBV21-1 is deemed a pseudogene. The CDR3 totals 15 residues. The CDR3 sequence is CASSKAGLVLFEQYF. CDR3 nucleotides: TGTGCCAGCAGCAAAGCGGGACTAGTTTTATTCGAGCAGTACTTC.

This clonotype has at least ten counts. For the CDR3, the DNA is TGTGCCAGCAGCTTTCTAAACTATGGCTACACCTTC. As protein: CASSFLNYGYTF. The J gene is TRBJ1-2, the V gene TRBV7-9, with D unclear. CDR1 and CDR2 (germline): SEHNR, FQNEAQ (reference sequence). V gave up 3 bases and J gave up 2 bases, with 4 bases separating them. The CDR3 sequence is 12 residues long.

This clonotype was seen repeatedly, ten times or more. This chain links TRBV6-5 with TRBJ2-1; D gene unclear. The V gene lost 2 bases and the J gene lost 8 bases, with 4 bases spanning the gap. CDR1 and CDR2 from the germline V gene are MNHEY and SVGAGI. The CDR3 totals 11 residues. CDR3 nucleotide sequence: TGTGCCAGCAGTTACGTCGATGAGCAGTTCTTC. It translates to CASSYVDEQFF.

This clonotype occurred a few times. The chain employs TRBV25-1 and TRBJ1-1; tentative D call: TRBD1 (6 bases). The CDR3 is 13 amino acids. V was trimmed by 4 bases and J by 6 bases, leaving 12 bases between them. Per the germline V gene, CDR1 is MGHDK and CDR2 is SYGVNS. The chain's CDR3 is CASSAPGVPEAFF. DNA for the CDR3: TGTGCCAGCAGTGCCCCAGGGGTACCTGAAGCTTTCTTT.

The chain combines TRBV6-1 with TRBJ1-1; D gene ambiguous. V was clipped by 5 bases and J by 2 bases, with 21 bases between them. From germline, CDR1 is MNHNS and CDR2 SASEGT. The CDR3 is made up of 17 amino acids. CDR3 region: CASSPFGRLTGNTEAFF. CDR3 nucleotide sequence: TGTGCCAGCAGTCCTTTTGGCCGACTGACGGGTAACACTGAAGCTTTCTTT.

The CDR3 reads CASSLELRPPGDTQYF. The CDR3 region has the DNA TGTGCCAGCAGCTTAGAACTACGCCCACCCGGAGATACGCAGTATTTT. This chain joins TRBV11-2 and TRBJ2-3; D gene uncertain. With 0 bases removed from V and 5 bases from J, the gap between germline ends came to 15 bases. The CDR3 runs 16 residues. CDR1 SGHAT and CDR2 FQNNGV come from the germline V gene.

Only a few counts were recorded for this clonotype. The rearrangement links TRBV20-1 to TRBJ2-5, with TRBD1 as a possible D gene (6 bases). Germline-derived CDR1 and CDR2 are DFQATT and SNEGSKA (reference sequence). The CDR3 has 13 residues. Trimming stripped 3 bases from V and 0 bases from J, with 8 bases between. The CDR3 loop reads CSASRTDQETQYF. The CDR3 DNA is TGCAGTGCTAGCCGGACAGACCAAGAGACCCAGTACTTC.

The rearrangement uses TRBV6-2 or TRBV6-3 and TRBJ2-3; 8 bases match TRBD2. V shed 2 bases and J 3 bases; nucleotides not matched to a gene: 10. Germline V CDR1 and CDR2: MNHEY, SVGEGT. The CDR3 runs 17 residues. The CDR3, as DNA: TGTGCCAGCAGTTACCCAGCGGGAGAGGTACGGACAGATACGCAGTATTTT. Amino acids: CASSYPAGEVRTDTQYF.

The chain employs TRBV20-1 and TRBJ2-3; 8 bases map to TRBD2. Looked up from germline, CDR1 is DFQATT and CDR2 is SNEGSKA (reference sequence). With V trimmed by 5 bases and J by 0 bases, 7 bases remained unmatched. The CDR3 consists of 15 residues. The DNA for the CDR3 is TGCAGTGCTCCCGGGACTAGACCCAGCACAGATACGCAGTATTTT. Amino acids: CSAPGTRPSTDTQYF.

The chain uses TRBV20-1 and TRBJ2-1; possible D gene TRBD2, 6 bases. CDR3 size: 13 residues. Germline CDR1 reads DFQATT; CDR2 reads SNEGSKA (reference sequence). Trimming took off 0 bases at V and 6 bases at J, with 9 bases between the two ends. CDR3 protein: CSARDLGGNEQFF. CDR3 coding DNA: TGCAGTGCTAGAGATCTGGGGGGCAATGAGCAGTTCTTC.

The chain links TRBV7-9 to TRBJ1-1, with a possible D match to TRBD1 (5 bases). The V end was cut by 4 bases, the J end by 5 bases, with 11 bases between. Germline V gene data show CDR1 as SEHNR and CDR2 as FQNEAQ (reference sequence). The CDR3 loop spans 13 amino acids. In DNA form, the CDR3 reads TGTGCCAGCAGCTGGGGGAAGCCGACTGAAGCTTTCTTT. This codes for CASSWGKPTEAFF.

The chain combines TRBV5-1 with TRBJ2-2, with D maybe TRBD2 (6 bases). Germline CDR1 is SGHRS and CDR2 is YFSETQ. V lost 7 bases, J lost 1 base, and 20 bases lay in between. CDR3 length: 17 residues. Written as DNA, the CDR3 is TGCGCCAGCGGGGGACCCCAGCGGGCTGTGAACACCGGGGAGCTGTTTTTT. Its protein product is CASGGPQRAVNTGELFF.

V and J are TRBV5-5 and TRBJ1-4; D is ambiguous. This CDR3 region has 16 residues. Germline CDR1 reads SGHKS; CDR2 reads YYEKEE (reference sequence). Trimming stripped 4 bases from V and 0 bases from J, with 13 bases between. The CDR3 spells CASSPEGWTTNEKLFF. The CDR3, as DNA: TGTGCCAGCAGCCCCGAGGGATGGACAACTAATGAAAAACTGTTTTTT.

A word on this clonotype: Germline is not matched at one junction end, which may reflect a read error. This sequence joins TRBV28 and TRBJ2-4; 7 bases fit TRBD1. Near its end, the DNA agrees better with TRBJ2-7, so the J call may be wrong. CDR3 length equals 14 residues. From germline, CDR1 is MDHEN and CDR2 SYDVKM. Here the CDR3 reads CAGSSGQIIYEQYF. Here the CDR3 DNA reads TGTGCCGGCAGTTCGGGACAGATCATCTACGAGCAGTACTTC.

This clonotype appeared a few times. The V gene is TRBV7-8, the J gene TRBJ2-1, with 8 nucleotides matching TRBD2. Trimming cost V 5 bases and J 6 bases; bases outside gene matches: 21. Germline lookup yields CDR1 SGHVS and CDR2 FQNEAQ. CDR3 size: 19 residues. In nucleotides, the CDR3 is TGTGCCAGCAGCATGGACCGCTGGCCGGGACTAGTAAGGCTCAATGAGCAGTTCTTC. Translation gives CASSMDRWPGLVRLNEQFF.

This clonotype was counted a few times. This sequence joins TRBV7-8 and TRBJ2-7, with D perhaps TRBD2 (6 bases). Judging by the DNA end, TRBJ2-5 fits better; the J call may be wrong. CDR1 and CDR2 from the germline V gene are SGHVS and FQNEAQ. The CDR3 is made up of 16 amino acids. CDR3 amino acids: CASSLSRTVLGGTQYF. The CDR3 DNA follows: TGTGCCAGCAGCTTATCGAGGACCGTTCTGGGGGGGACCCAGTACTTC.